What follows are 24 T cell receptor beta chains derived from one specimen sequenced in a study of T cells in Graves' hyperthyroidism and ophthalmopathy. Regions amplified from RNA transcripts were the TCR beta CDR3 regions. HTBI primers were the set used in a first-round RT-PCR of the TCR CDR3. TCRdb recomputed calls from the multiplex PCR reads with MiXCR, one row per CDR3 protein. The sample has hundreds of thousands of distinct CDR3 sequences, approximately 15% seen once. The sequencing input was blood. These receptors came from a young woman with Graves' hyperthyroidism.

This clonotype has ten or more counts. The J gene is TRBJ1-1, the V gene TRBV11-3; 8 nucleotides match TRBD1. Germline V gene data show CDR1 as SGHNT and CDR2 as YENEEA. CDR3 size: 14 residues. Trimming removed 0 bases from V and 12 bases from J; junction bases left unmatched: 9. The CDR3 DNA sequence: TGTGCCAGCAGCTTAGATCACCAGGGGGCTTCGACTTTCTTT. Translated: CASSLDHQGASTFF.

This clonotype occurred a few times. The chain uses TRBV20-1 and TRBJ1-1; unclear D gene. V was pared by 6 bases and J by 4 bases, with 15 bases between. The CDR3 is made up of 13 amino acids. Germline-derived CDR1 and CDR2 are DFQATT and SNEGSKA (reference sequence). This CDR3 reads CSAQRAQITEAFF. The CDR3 DNA reads as TGCAGTGCGCAGAGGGCCCAGATCACTGAAGCTTTCTTT.

This clonotype was seen at least ten times. At one end, the junction sequence differs from germline, possibly due to a read error. The chain recombines TRBV2 with TRBJ2-1; 9 bases agree with TRBD1. The CDR3 is made up of 13 amino acids. The germline V gene has CDR1 SNHLY and CDR2 FYNNEI. The DNA of the CDR3 is TGTGCCAGCAAGGGACAGGGAAACAATAAGCAGTTCTTC. This sequence encodes CASKGQGNNKQFF.

This clonotype was observed at least ten times. This sequence joins TRBV6-1 and TRBJ2-3; D is possibly TRBD1 or TRBD2 (5 bases each). This CDR3 contains 13 residues. Deletions cut 6 bases from V and 3 bases from J, with 10 bases between. The germline V gene has CDR1 MNHNS and CDR2 SASEGT. In DNA, the CDR3 is TGTGCCAGCAGGGGGGTAGGAACAGATACGCAGTATTTT. Amino acid sequence: CASRGVGTDTQYF.

The V and J genes are TRBV18 and TRBJ2-4, with D maybe TRBD2 (6 bases). Trimming left V 3 bases short and J 3 bases short, with 18 bases between. The germline gives CDR1 KGHSH, CDR2 LQKENI. This CDR3 region has 17 residues. The CDR3 loop reads CASSPSDSGGFKNIQYF. CDR3 nucleotide sequence: TGTGCCAGCTCACCGTCCGATTCTGGGGGGTTCAAAAACATTCAGTACTTC.

This clonotype was seen repeatedly, ten times or more. The V call is TRBV5-1, the J call TRBJ1-1; D not resolved. The CDR3 is 16 amino acids. The V and J ends lost 4 bases and 1 base respectively, with 17 bases between them. Germline values: CDR1 SGHRS, CDR2 YFSETQ. The CDR3 is CASSPASIPPNTEAFF. In DNA form, the CDR3 reads TGCGCCAGCAGCCCGGCGTCAATCCCTCCGAACACTGAAGCTTTCTTT. Using reference TRBV5-1 and TRBJ1-1 for the parts outside the CDR3, the full variable domain is KAGVTQTPRYLIKTRGQQVTLSCSPISGHRSVSWYQQTPGQGLQFLFEYFSETQRNKGNFPGRFSGRQFSNSRSEMNVSTLELGDSALYLCASSPASIPPNTEAFFGQGTRLTVV.

This clonotype was counted at least ten times. In nucleotides, the CDR3 is TGTGCCAGCTCACCAGAAACGGGAGACGTGTACGAGCAGTACTTC. As protein: CASSPETGDVYEQYF. The genes are TRBV18 and TRBJ2-7; a weak D match, TRBD2 (6 bases). V lost 2 bases and J 4 bases, leaving 15 bases between the germline ends. The CDR3 covers 15 residues. The germline gives CDR1 KGHSH, CDR2 LQKENI.

There are many counts of this clonotype. The rearrangement joins TRBV28 to TRBJ1-1; TRBD1 might be the D (5 bases). Germline CDR1 MDHEN, CDR2 SYDVKM. V was trimmed by 7 bases and J by 6 bases, leaving 18 bases between them. The CDR3 covers 14 residues. CDR3 coding DNA: TGTGCCAGCAACCCGGAGGGGCGGTGGGCTGAAGCTTTCTTT. It encodes CASNPEGRWAEAFF.

The rearrangement joins TRBV7-8 to TRBJ2-7; possibly TRBD2 for D (5 bases). This CDR3 spans 13 amino acids. Trimming stripped 1 base from V and 6 bases from J, with 10 bases between. Looked up from germline, CDR1 is SGHVS and CDR2 is FQNEAQ. CDR3 nucleotide sequence: TGTGCCAGCAGCTTAGACGGGGTGGGCGAGCAGTACTTC. Translation: CASSLDGVGEQYF.

This clonotype was counted many times. The V and J genes are TRBV5-1 and TRBJ2-7; 9 bases agree with TRBD2. V dropped 4 bases and J dropped 6; count of bases not matched to a gene: 11. The V gene's germline CDR1 is SGHRS and CDR2 YFSETQ. This CDR3 comprises 15 residues. CDR3 nucleotides: TGCGCCAGCAGCGGTTGGCGGGAGGGCCTCGGCGAGCAGTACTTC. This translates into CASSGWREGLGEQYF.

This clonotype was seen repeatedly, ten times or more. CDR3 sequence: CSAREARGNQPQHF. DNA for the CDR3: TGCAGTGCTAGAGAAGCGAGGGGCAATCAGCCCCAGCATTTT. The chain combines TRBV20-1 with TRBJ1-5; D ambiguous. This CDR3 contains 14 residues. Germline V lookup: CDR1 DFQATT, CDR2 SNEGSKA (reference sequence). Trimming removed 0 bases from V and 2 bases from J, with 8 bases in between.

This clonotype was observed many times. The V gene is TRBV3-1, the J gene TRBJ2-1; no definite D call. Trimming took off 5 bases at V and 8 bases at J, with 19 bases between the two ends. The germline gives CDR1 LGHDT, CDR2 YNNKEL (reference sequence). CDR3 length: 15 residues. The CDR3 is CASSDLDPSIHEQFF. CDR3 nucleotides: TGTGCCAGCAGCGACCTAGATCCATCAATCCATGAGCAGTTCTTC.

This clonotype was recorded many times. The V gene is TRBV24-1, the J gene TRBJ2-2; D may be TRBD1 (7 bases). This CDR3 has 16 residues. In germline, CDR1 is KGHDR, CDR2 SFDVKD. V lost 3 bases and J lost 3, with 13 bases in between. CDR3 protein: CATSDRGTDYTGELFF. The CDR3 DNA sequence: TGTGCCACCAGTGATCGGGGGACAGACTACACCGGGGAGCTGTTTTTT.

This clonotype was picked up many times. J is TRBJ1-2 and V is TRBV4-3, with no clear D. CDR1 and CDR2 from the germline V gene are LGHNA and YSLEER. Trimming removed 2 bases from V and 3 bases from J, with 7 bases in between. The CDR3 runs to 13 residues. The CDR3 region is CASSQSEDYGYTF. The DNA of the CDR3 is TGCGCCAGCAGCCAATCGGAAGACTATGGCTACACCTTC.

This clonotype was seen only a few times. This may be a read error, as it is one base from a much larger clone. The CDR3 DNA sequence: TGTGCCAGCAGCCGCACCGGGACTAGACAAAAGACCCAGTACTTC. This encodes CASSRTGTRQKTQYF. The chain joins TRBV3-1 to TRBJ2-5; 8 bases fit TRBD2. With V trimmed by 4 bases and J by 6 bases, 10 bases remained unmatched. The germline V gene has CDR1 LGHDT and CDR2 YNNKEL (reference sequence). The CDR3 has 15 amino acids.

This clonotype showed up many times. V usage is TRBV18 and J usage is TRBJ2-3, with a possible D match to TRBD2 (5 bases). Germline assignment: CDR1 KGHSH and CDR2 LQKENI. V was shortened by 2 bases and J by 3 bases, with 12 bases between the two germline ends. The CDR3 loop spans 15 amino acids. CDR3: CASSPSTRPTDTQYF. DNA for the CDR3: TGTGCCAGCTCACCAAGTACTAGACCAACAGATACGCAGTATTTT.

The table lists this clonotype with many counts. The gene calls are TRBV2 and TRBJ1-6; D is undetermined. Germline loops: CDR1 SNHLY, CDR2 FYNNEI. The V and J ends lost 1 base and 10 bases respectively, with 8 bases between them. The CDR3 length is 13 residues. The CDR3 DNA follows: TGTGCCAGCAGTGAAGGGGCGGGCTCACCCCTCCACTTT. As protein: CASSEGAGSPLHF. Based on the CDR3 plus reference TRBV2 and TRBJ1-6, the full variable domain is EPEVTQTPSHQVTQMGQEVILRCVPISNHLYFYWYRQILGQKVEFLVSFYNNEISEKSEIFDDQFSVERPDGSNFTLKIRSTKLEDSAMYFCASSEGAGSPLHFGNGTRLTVT.

The sample holds many counts of this clonotype. This chain links TRBV3-1 with TRBJ1-5, with D perhaps matching TRBD1 (5 bases). Germline V gene lookup returns CDR1 LGHDT and CDR2 YNNKEL (reference sequence). CDR3 length equals 14 residues. V was cut by 4 bases and J by 2 bases, with 9 bases left in between. The CDR3 DNA sequence: TGTGCCAGCAGCCCGGGGCCACGCAATCAGCCCCAGCATTTT. It translates to CASSPGPRNQPQHF.

The J gene is TRBJ2-3, the V gene TRBV24-1; D unresolved. V was trimmed by 6 bases and J by 2 bases, leaving 14 bases between them. The CDR3 sequence is 15 residues long. Germline V lookup: CDR1 KGHDR, CDR2 SFDVKD. The CDR3 DNA reads TGTGCCACCAGTAGGAGCACCGTGGCCACAGATACGCAGTATTTT. Translating gives CATSRSTVATDTQYF.

This clonotype came up many times. As DNA, the CDR3 is TGTGCCAGCAGTCCGGACCTAGGGAGCACCTACAATGAGCAGTTCTTC. This translates into CASSPDLGSTYNEQFF. This sequence joins TRBV27 and TRBJ2-1; D is perhaps TRBD2 (5 bases). V was trimmed by 5 bases and J by 2 bases, leaving 16 bases between them. The CDR3 runs to 16 residues. Germline V gives CDR1 MNHEY, CDR2 SMNVEV (reference sequence).

The chain uses TRBV27 and TRBJ1-1; tentatively, D is TRBD1 (5 bases). In germline, CDR1 is MNHEY, CDR2 SMNVEV (reference sequence). The CDR3 totals 13 residues. V lost 5 bases and J 6 bases, leaving 13 bases between the germline ends. For the CDR3, the DNA is TGTGCCAGCAGTCCAGCCCCGGGACCTGAAGCTTTCTTT. Its translation: CASSPAPGPEAFF.

This clonotype showed up just a few times. The V call is TRBV29-1, the J call TRBJ2-7; D call uncertain. Germline V gene lookup returns CDR1 SQVTM and CDR2 ANQGSEA. This CDR3 has 11 residues. V dropped 4 bases and J dropped 2 bases, with 6 bases sitting between them. In nucleotides, the CDR3 is TGCAGCGTTGCTGGGCCCTACGAGCAGTACTTC. Translated: CSVAGPYEQYF.

This clonotype was seen a handful of times. The J gene is TRBJ1-2, the V gene TRBV15; D unclear. V lost 6 bases and J lost 0, with 11 bases in between. Germline CDR1 reads LNHNV; CDR2 reads YYDKDF (reference sequence). The CDR3 spans 14 residues. CDR3 in DNA: TGTGCCACCAGGGCGGACGGATCTAACTATGGCTACACCTTC. Amino acid sequence: CATRADGSNYGYTF.

The table lists this clonotype with a few counts. Possible read error: a much larger clone is one base away. The CDR3 nucleotides read TGTGTCAGCAACCAAGGGGAGGCGAACACTGAAGCTTTCTTT. Translating it yields CVSNQGEANTEAFF. The rearrangement uses TRBV12-3 or TRBV12-4 and TRBJ1-1; tentative D call: TRBD1 (5 bases). The CDR3 totals 14 residues.